This T cell receptor beta chain was recorded in a study of control samples from healthy donors and cancer patients. The CDR3 has 14 residues. From germline, CDR1 is SGHNT and CDR2 YYREEE (reference sequence). Germline trimming cut 7 bases from V and 3 bases from J; bases unmatched to any gene: 5. The data were produced by immunoSEQ multiplex PCR, yet TCRdb's version contains in-frame clones alone and is incomplete. Among some 150,000 clones, 91% were seen once, and the ten largest hold 1.5%. This clonotype was obtained from a woman aged 25 to 39 in good health. Sequencing was carried out using blood. The chain employs TRBV5-4 and TRBJ1-4, with 8 positions matching TRBD1. CDR3 region: CASAPQGANEKLFF. The CDR3 nucleotides read TGTGCCAGCGCCCCACAGGGGGCTAATGAAAAACTGTTTTTT.